This entry concerns a single TCR beta chain. Sequencing was performed with immunoSEQ multiplex PCR; in TCRdb, only in-frame clones are kept and a portion is missing. The sample shows tens of thousands of clones, less than 98% of them seen only once. The entry originates in a study of technical replicates of blood from a few donors. CDR3 length: 17 residues. Sequenced input: T cells isolated from PBMCs. The gene calls are TRBV1 and TRBJ2-3; the table gives TRBD2 as D, unverified against the DNA. TRBV1 corresponds to a pseudogene. The source of this sequence is a human donor in good health. CDR3 region: CTSSQGLSGSWTDTQYF. For the CDR3, the DNA is TGCACCAGCAGCCAAGGACTTAGCGGGAGTTGGACAGATACGCAGTATTTT.